A selection of T cell receptor beta chains follows, all from one sample in a study of glioma-infiltrating T cells after dendritic cell vaccination. TCRdb keeps only in-frame clones here, not all; method: immunoSEQ multiplex PCR. The sample consists of 50,000 to 55,000 clones, 89% of them appearing once. The specimen was blood, collected after dendritic cell vaccination. The receptors here all came from a human donor with glioblastoma. CDR3s include the opening cysteine and the closing phenylalanine or tryptophan. Clone size appears in some rows only: once, few, many, or a class for an expanded clone.

. | TRBJ1-2 | TRBV27 | CASTQTGGGGYTF
once | TRBJ1-1 | TRBV9 | CASSIRQGSEAFF
. | TRBJ2-5 | TRBV5-1 | CASSFSAGTLETQYF
. | TRBJ1-1 | TRBV6-6 | CASSSLYEAFF
. | TRBJ2-5 | TRBV5-4 | CASSPGLAEHVQETQYF
. | TRBJ1-3 | TRBV5-4 | CASSLTGQSGNTIYF
. | TRBJ2-7 | TRBV28 | CASSPLRSGRAPYEQYF
. | TRBJ1-4 | TRBV6-1 | CASRQGGTNEKLFF
. | TRBJ2-1 | TRBV7-9 | CASSLQRPGLGLANEQFF
. | TRBJ1-2 | TRBV9 | CASSVEGGGQGIDGYTF
. | TRBJ2-3 | TRBV7-9 | CASSTRQGSDTQYF
once | TRBJ2-3 | TRBV5-8 | CASSTSGLAGADTQYF
. | . | TRBV6-5 | CASSLRWARAYEQYF
. | TRBJ2-1 | TRBV28 | CASSARGSGRLVDEQFF
. | TRBJ2-1 | TRBV4-2 | CASSHAGPPNEQFF
. | TRBJ1-1 | TRBV5-1 | CASSNTQKEAFF
. | TRBJ2-5 | TRBV10-3 | CASRTLADQETQYF
. | TRBJ1-1 | TRBV6-1 | CASSEGMSTGSSVFF
. | TRBJ1-1 | TRBV5-1 | CASRIGTAERNTEAFF
. | TRBJ1-1 | TRBV30 | CAWSSYTEAFF
. | TRBJ2-1 | TRBV9 | CASSINREFAGAEQFF
. | TRBJ2-1 | TRBV15 | CATGLRGGLDEQFF
. | TRBJ1-5 | TRBV10-3 | CAISNSGTSDSNQPQHF
. | TRBJ1-2 | TRBV11-1 | CASSPRQTNYGYTF
. | TRBJ1-1 | TRBV2 | CASSAVLELRTEAFF
. | TRBJ1-5 | TRBV29-1 | CSVAGRMNQPQHF
. | TRBJ1-4 | TRBV19 | CASIRRLQSNEKLFF
. | TRBJ2-1 | TRBV15 | CATSSNRLDDEQFF
. | TRBJ1-2 | TRBV5-1 | CASSLAGADYGYTF